These 9 T cell receptor beta chains were all obtained from the same sample, sequenced in a study of T cell repertoires in cytomegalovirus infection. The antigens these receptors bind are not known. TCRdb passed the reads through MiXCR, listing each CDR3 protein once. The sample has some 320,000 distinct CDR3 sequences, 25% to 30% seen once; the top ten hold roughly 20%. This sample comprised cultured PBMCs, obtained from culture after CMV antigen stimulation. Receptor source: a human donor in good health (CMV status not recorded). Some clones in this sample may be carry-over from other donors' samples.

The V call is TRBV7-2, the J call TRBJ2-5; 7 nucleotides align to TRBD2. Trimming removed 5 bases from V and 5 bases from J; junction bases left unmatched: 11. Germline CDR1 is SGHTA and CDR2 is FQGNSA. The CDR3 consists of 15 residues. The DNA for the CDR3 is TGTGCCAGCAGCCCTAGTGGGGGAGGGTTGGAGACCCAGTACTTC. Protein product: CASSPSGGGLETQYF.

Only a few counts were recorded for this clonotype. The CDR3 here is CAIKHGGNTEAFF. The CDR3 DNA reads as TGTGCCATCAAACACGGGGGTAATACTGAAGCTTTCTTT. The chain uses TRBV7-6 and TRBJ1-1; D is possibly TRBD1 (5 bases). Trimming took 10 bases from V and 5 from J, leaving 17 bases between them. This CDR3 has 13 amino acids. Looked up from germline, CDR1 is SGHVS and CDR2 is FNYEAQ.

The genes are TRBV7-3 and TRBJ2-7; D gene unclear. V was pared by 0 bases and J by 3 bases, with 12 bases between. The CDR3 has 15 amino acids. Germline V gene data show CDR1 as SGHTA and CDR2 as FQGTGA. The CDR3 loop is CASSLTQRGDYEQYF. CDR3 DNA: TGTGCCAGCAGCTTAACCCAACGTGGAGACTACGAGCAGTACTTC. The whole variable domain, remainder taken from reference TRBV7-3 and TRBJ2-7, is GAGVSQTPSNKVTEKGKYVELRCDPISGHTALYWYRQSLGQGPEFLIYFQGTGAADDSGLPNDRFFAVRPEGSVSTLKIQRTERGDSAVYLCASSLTQRGDYEQYFGPGTRLTVT.

This clonotype was counted at least ten times. The chain carries TRBV7-2 and TRBJ2-7, with 8 bases fitting TRBD1. The CDR3 contains 14 residues. From germline, CDR1 is SGHTA and CDR2 FQGNSA. The J segment lost 5 bases and the V segment lost 7 bases, leaving 10 bases of the junction unmatched. The CDR3 loop is CASNLNHRGNEQYF. As DNA, the CDR3 is TGTGCCAGCAACCTTAATCACAGGGGGAACGAGCAGTACTTC.

A few counts support this clonotype. The chain links TRBV6-2 or TRBV6-3 to TRBJ2-2; 7 bases agree with TRBD2. CDR1 MNHEY and CDR2 SVGEGT come from the germline V gene. Trimming removed 4 bases from V and 7 bases from J; junction bases left unmatched: 3. The CDR3 contains 13 residues. DNA of the CDR3: TGTGCCAGCAGTTCGACTAGCCACGGGGAGCTGTTTTTT. It codes for CASSSTSHGELFF.

The chain is built from TRBV28 and TRBJ1-4; 9 positions agree with TRBD1. V trimming: 2 bases; J trimming: 2 bases; junction bases outside the gene matches: 6. Germline assignment: CDR1 MDHEN and CDR2 SYDVKM. The CDR3 has 17 amino acids. CDR3 nucleotides: TGTGCCAGCAGTTTAATGATCGACAGGGGGACTAATGAAAAACTGTTTTTT. Translated: CASSLMIDRGTNEKLFF.

The V and J genes are TRBV7-6 and TRBJ1-1; maybe TRBD1 (5 bases). V was clipped by 0 bases and J by 4 bases, with 9 bases between them. The CDR3 has 14 residues. CDR1 is SGHVS and CDR2 is FNYEAQ in the germline V gene. This CDR3 is CASSLAEGTTEAFF. For the CDR3, the DNA is TGTGCCAGCAGCTTAGCGGAGGGGACCACTGAAGCTTTCTTT. Supplemented by reference TRBV7-6 and TRBJ1-1, the full variable domain reads GAGVSQSPRYKVTKRGQDVALRCDPISGHVSLYWYRQALGQGPEFLTYFNYEAQQDKSGLPNDRFSAERPEGSISTLTIQRTEQRDSAMYRCASSLAEGTTEAFFGQGTRLTVV.

The chain couples TRBV28 to TRBJ1-3; 7 positions match TRBD1. CDR1 and CDR2 (germline): MDHEN, SYDVKM. V lost 10 bases and J lost 3; bases outside the gene matches: 21. The length of the CDR3 is 18 residues. For the CDR3, the DNA is TGTGCCACCGGGCAACCCGAAGGGAAGGGGGCGCTTGGAAACACCATATATTTT. It yields the protein CATGQPEGKGALGNTIYF. Based on the CDR3 plus reference TRBV28 and TRBJ1-3, the full variable domain is DVKVTQSSRYLVKRTGEKVFLECVQDMDHENMFWYRQDPGLGLRLIYFSYDVKMKEKGDIPEGYSVSREKKERFSLILESASTNQTSMYLCATGQPEGKGALGNTIYFGEGSWLTVV.

This clonotype was counted ten times or more. The rearrangement links TRBV11-2 to TRBJ2-7, with D perhaps TRBD1 (6 bases). V lost 7 bases to trimming and J lost 4 bases, with 17 bases between them. Germline assignment: CDR1 SGHAT and CDR2 FQNNGV. The CDR3 has 14 residues. CDR3 region: CASTSVQGGYEQYF. DNA for the CDR3: TGTGCCAGCACCTCAGTTCAAGGGGGATACGAGCAGTACTTC. Combining the CDR3 with reference TRBV11-2 and TRBJ2-7 gives the whole variable domain EAGVAQSPRYKIIEKRQSVAFWCNPISGHATLYWYQQILGQGPKLLIQFQNNGVVDDSQLPKDRFSAERLKGVDSTLKIQPAKLEDSAVYLCASTSVQGGYEQYFGPGTRLTVT.